This TCR beta chain was identified during a study of T cells in Graves' hyperthyroidism and ophthalmopathy (dated by TCRdb to between 2017 and 2020). For the study in its entirety: Peripheral blood samples were taken at initial diagnosis, before any treatment was given. Prospective prediction of ophthalmopathy was tested in an independent validation cohort of fewer than 20 hyperthyroidism patients and some 17 patients who later progressed to ophthalmopathy. The 75 to 100 discovery patients were randomly split 7:3 into training and test sets. After sampling, hyperthyroidism patients received methimazole starting at 30 mg daily, and ophthalmopathy patients received high-dose intravenous methylprednisolone. To identify distinguishing TCR V-J signatures, a discovery cohort of 100 patients was used, comprising under 45 with Graves' ophthalmopathy and some 60 with stable Graves' hyperthyroidism. According to the paper, TCR Vbeta CDR3 sequencing was carried out on 135 peripheral blood samples, which came from around 43 ophthalmopathy, 75 or so hyperthyroidism and approximately 17 progressor patients. In about 6 Graves' hyperthyroidism patients, the study also compared T-cell repertoires from thyroid tissue with T-cell repertoires from blood.

About this clonotype itself: The antigen it recognizes is unknown. Per-base quality was not reported, and no clone a single base away is much larger than it.

A patient counted as having stable Graves' hyperthyroidism if no progression to ophthalmopathy occurred over 18 months of follow-up. Hyperthyroidism patients were newly diagnosed, with disease duration under 2 months, and aged 18 to 65 years. Any patient with an uncontrolled infection, another autoimmune disease, pregnancy or lactation was excluded. Clinical symptoms, serum thyroxine and TRAb, thyroid ultrasound, and orbital computed tomography formed the basis for the diagnoses. PBMCs were isolated from 8 to 10 ml of fresh peripheral blood by Ficoll-Paque density gradient centrifugation. Total RNA was extracted with Trizol reagent, and quality was checked on an Agilent 2100 Bioanalyzer. Overall study outcomes, separate from this receptor: Most expanded thyroid clonotypes (frequency above 0.001) were also detected in blood, a finding suggesting that blood repertoires may reflect thyroid immune responses. During validation, the model predicted progression to ophthalmopathy a median of approximately 6.5 months ahead of onset, with 70.59% sensitivity and 72.22% specificity. Sample size was not statistically predetermined, and blinding of investigators to group allocation was not performed. A model built on a 13 V-J signature distinguished ophthalmopathy from stable hyperthyroidism, reaching roughly 88% sensitivity and under 84% specificity in cross-validation and 80%/75% in testing.

The TCR beta CDR3 regions were amplified from the RNA transcripts. The TCR CDR3 was subjected to a first round of RT-PCR using the HTBI primer set and the Qiagen OneStep RT-PCR kit. Libraries were constructed in a second round of multiplex PCR, after which size selection and purification were performed. Libraries were sequenced paired-end with 100 bp reads on an Illumina HiSeq2000. The study's own analysis went as follows. SOAPnuke was used to process the raw data, throwing out any read that contained adapters or uncalled bases, had a mean Phred below 15, or lacked an exact constant-primer or identifier match. High-quality paired reads were merged using COPE v1.2.5, and each unique nucleotide sequence was defined as a clonotype. Clonotypes were aligned to IMGT TRBV, TRBD and TRBJ reference segments using MiTCR v1.1. The analysis included only V-J combinations with a frequency above 0.0001, which together covered approximately 99% of the repertoires. The TCS score was defined as F50 (clonal expansion) divided by E x V (chaos), with BLOSUM62-based TCRdist calculated between CDR3 peptides within each V-J. Welch's t-statistics and random forest reduced roughly 540 V-J features to some 14, which were used in a naive Bayes classifier (R e1071). TCRdb applied fastp at Q25 and MiXCR to the public reads, then kept only in-frame beta chains. Each CDR3 protein gets just one entry, which takes the most common genes and DNA from the rows behind it. TCRdb, not the authors, supplied the V and J calls. Across this sample there are about 480,000 distinct CDR3 sequences, with approximately 15% seen only once. The ten largest clonotypes hold roughly 17% of the sample.

The sequencing sample was made of blood. The receptor was derived from a woman aged 18-30 years with Graves' hyperthyroidism.

The bases read TGTGCCAGCAGCCCGCGATCAGGACTAGCGTCGACCCAGCTAACCTACGAGCAGTACTTC. This is translated as CASSPRSGLASTQLTYEQYF. The receptor chain draws on TRBV3-1 and TRBJ2-7, and 9 junctional nucleotides match TRBD2. Trimming takes 4 bases off V and 2 bases off J; junction bases not matched to a gene: 21. Taken from the germline V gene (reference sequence), the CDR1 and CDR2 loops are LGHDT and YNNKEL. The CDR3 runs 20 residues from the cysteine to the phenylalanine. Just CDR3 DNA is preserved here, 60 bases in frame from base 1.